This T cell receptor (beta chain) was sequenced in a study of cytomegalovirus exposure and HLA in healthy donors. The study, taken as a whole, reports: The study had only CMV serostatus as immune exposure information. The study found most TCR sequences rare, yet found some public TCRs in many donors. Later analysis identified a missense DCLRE1C variant that was linked to TCR beta V- and J-gene trimming. In vitro experiments confirmed that three CMV-associated chains were specific for CMV antigens.

PCR used 60 Vbeta primers and 13 Jbeta primers. The protocol was immunoSEQ multiplex PCR, while the TCRdb copy is restricted to in-frame clones and leaves out a portion. The sample consists of about 100,000 clones, around 74% of them appearing once. Only a few counts were recorded for this clone. The antigen remains undetermined. The sample consisted of PBMCs. This sequence originates from a woman in her 40s in good health and CMV-seropositive.

The CDR3 reads CASSQEQRGATDTQYF. As DNA, the CDR3 is TGCGCCAGCAGCCAGGAGCAGCGGGGGGCCACAGATACGCAGTATTTT. The rearrangement joins TRBV4-1 to TRBJ2-3, with TRBD2 matching over 9 bases. Trimming at V came to 3 bases and at J to 2 bases, leaving 6 bases not matched to a gene. The CDR3 contains 16 residues. The germline V gene encodes CDR1 MGHRA and CDR2 YSYEKL.